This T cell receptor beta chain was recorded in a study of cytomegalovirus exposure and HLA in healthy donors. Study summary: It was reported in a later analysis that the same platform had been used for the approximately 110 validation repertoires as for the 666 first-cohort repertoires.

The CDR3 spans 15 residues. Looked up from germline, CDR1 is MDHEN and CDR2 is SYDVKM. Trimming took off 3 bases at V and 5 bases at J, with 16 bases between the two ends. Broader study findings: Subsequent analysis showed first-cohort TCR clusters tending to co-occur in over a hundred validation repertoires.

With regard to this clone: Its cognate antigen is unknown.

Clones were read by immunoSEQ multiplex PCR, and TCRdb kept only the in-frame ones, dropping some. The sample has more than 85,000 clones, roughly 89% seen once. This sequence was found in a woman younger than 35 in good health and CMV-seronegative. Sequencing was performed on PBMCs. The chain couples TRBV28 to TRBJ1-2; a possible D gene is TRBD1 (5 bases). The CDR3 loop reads CASSFGGIAPYGYTF. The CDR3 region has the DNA TGTGCCAGCAGTTTCGGGGGGATTGCCCCTTATGGCTACACCTTC.